These 5 T cell receptor beta chains share one sample of origin, sequenced in a study of blood T cell repertoires in COVID-19. Profiling relied on immunoSEQ multiplex PCR, and the TCRdb table lists in-frame clones only, not all of them. This table has about 200,000 clones, over 80% appearing once. Sequenced sample: peripheral blood. The receptors derive from a man in his sixties with COVID-19, enrolled during active disease.

The genes are TRBV7-2 and TRBJ1-5; D is uncertain. The CDR3 has 13 amino acids. CDR1 and CDR2 from the germline V gene are SGHTA and FQGNSA. The V end was cut by 5 bases, the J end by 7 bases, with 12 bases between. CDR3 sequence (DNA): TGTGCCAGCAGCGCTGTCGGTGCGCAGCCCCAGCATTTT. It encodes CASSAVGAQPQHF.

This rearrangement joins TRBV2 to TRBJ2-5; 12 bases match TRBD1. In germline, CDR1 is SNHLY, CDR2 FYNNEI. The CDR3 extends over 15 amino acids. After removal of 5 bases from V and 4 bases from J, the junction contained 5 bases not matched to a gene. The DNA of the CDR3 is TGTGCCAGCAGTTGGGACAGGGGGCCCGTAGAGACCCAGTACTTC. The encoded protein is CASSWDRGPVETQYF.

V gene TRBV12-5 combines with J gene TRBJ2-7, with a weak D call TRBD1 (6 bases). CDR1 is LGHNT and CDR2 is FRNRAP in the germline V gene. This CDR3 region has 15 residues. V shed 0 bases and J shed 1 base, with 10 bases lying between them. The CDR3 coding sequence is TGTGCTAGTGGTTTGGTTGGACAGACTTCCTACGAGCAGTACTTC. Its protein product is CASGLVGQTSYEQYF.

This chain links TRBV28 with TRBJ1-5, with 7 positions matching TRBD1. The CDR3 loop spans 15 amino acids. V shed 2 bases, J shed 4 bases, and the junction held 5 bases outside the gene matches. CDR1 is MDHEN, CDR2 SYDVKM, per germline. The CDR3: CASSLGGQRNQPQHF. DNA for the CDR3: TGTGCCAGCAGTTTAGGGGGACAGCGAAATCAGCCCCAGCATTTT. The full variable domain, completed using reference TRBV28 and TRBJ1-5, is DVKVTQSSRYLVKRTGEKVFLECVQDMDHENMFWYRQDPGLGLRLIYFSYDVKMKEKGDIPEGYSVSREKKERFSLILESASTNQTSMYLCASSLGGQRNQPQHFGDGTRLSIL.

This chain connects TRBV7-9 to TRBJ2-2, with 7 positions matching TRBD1. CDR3 size: 16 residues. Germline-derived CDR1 and CDR2 are SEHNR and FQNEAQ (reference sequence). The junction had 7 bases not matched to a gene; V was cut back by 6 bases and J by 0 bases. Here the CDR3 reads CASSFRQGPNTGELFF. The CDR3 DNA sequence: TGTGCCAGCAGTTTCAGACAGGGACCGAACACCGGGGAGCTGTTTTTT.